This entry lists 16 T cell receptor beta chains sequenced from one sample in a study of blood T cell repertoires in COVID-19. Here immunoSEQ multiplex PCR was the method, and the copy in TCRdb shows in-frame clones only, minus some. The top ten hold 11% of the sample, which has about 130,000 clones, around nine tenths seen once. Input material: peripheral blood. Receptor source: a woman aged 70-85 years with COVID-19, enrolled during active disease.

The chain carries TRBV6-1 and TRBJ1-6, with a possible D match to TRBD1 (5 bases). V shed 2 bases and J shed 14 bases, with 16 bases lying between them. In germline, CDR1 is MNHNS, CDR2 SASEGT. The CDR3 contains 14 residues. The CDR3 nucleotides read TGTGCCAGCAGTGAATCTTTGGGGCTTTCGGCCCTCCACTTT. Protein product: CASSESLGLSALHF.

The V gene is TRBV24-1, the J gene TRBJ2-2; weak D call: TRBD1 (5 bases). The CDR3 is made up of 14 amino acids. Germline loops: CDR1 KGHDR, CDR2 SFDVKD. V lost 0 bases and J 6 bases, leaving 7 bases between the germline ends. The CDR3 reads CATSDLTGAGELFF. CDR3 coding DNA: TGTGCCACCAGTGATTTGACAGGAGCCGGGGAGCTGTTTTTT.

The V call is TRBV7-2, the J call TRBJ2-2, with D hard to call. CDR1 SGHTA and CDR2 FQGNSA come from the germline V gene. CDR3 length equals 10 residues. Trimming removed 8 bases at V and 6 bases at J, with 4 bases between. The CDR3 DNA sequence: TGTGCCAGCGCGGCCGGGGAGCTGTTTTTT. Encoded protein: CASAAGELFF.

This clone was observed a few times. In DNA, the CDR3 is TGTGCCAGCAGCCAAGGAAATTCGGAGATCTCTGGAAACACCATATATTTT. Amino acid sequence: CASSQGNSEISGNTIYF. The chain is built from TRBV3-1 (or the pseudogene TRBV3-2) and TRBJ1-3; D remains unclear. The V end was cut by 1 base, the J end by 0 bases, with 13 bases between. This CDR3 has 17 amino acids. The germline V gene encodes CDR1 LGHDT and CDR2 YNNKEL (reference sequence).

The chain is built from TRBV5-1 and TRBJ1-6, with D unresolved. Germline V lookup: CDR1 SGHRS, CDR2 YFSETQ. V was shortened by 0 bases and J by 16 bases, with 11 bases between the two germline ends. The CDR3 runs to 12 residues. The DNA for the CDR3 is TGCGCCAGCAGCTTGGCGGGCGGGGTTCTCCACTTT. Translating it yields CASSLAGGVLHF.

The chain carries TRBV3-1 (or the pseudogene TRBV3-2) and TRBJ2-7, with 7 bases aligning to TRBD1. V gave up 4 bases and J gave up 3 bases; unmatched junction bases: 9. Per the germline V gene, CDR1 is LGHDT and CDR2 is YNNKEL (reference sequence). The CDR3 sequence is 15 residues long. The CDR3 here is CASSRAQQGFYEQYF. The CDR3 region has the DNA TGTGCCAGCAGCCGGGCCCAACAGGGGTTCTACGAGCAGTACTTC.

The V and J genes are TRBV11-2 and TRBJ2-1, with TRBD2 matching over 14 bases. J gave up 9 bases and V 4 bases, and 5 bases lay outside the gene matches. The CDR3 has 15 residues. Germline CDR1 is SGHAT and CDR2 is FQNNGV. The CDR3 region has the DNA TGTGCCAGCAGCTCTCGACTAGCGGGGGGGGCTGAGCAGTTCTTC. This codes for CASSSRLAGGAEQFF.

The sample holds one count of this clone. The chain is built from TRBV9 and TRBJ1-1; D not resolved. This CDR3 has 14 residues. Trimming shortened V by 3 bases and J by 1 base, and 10 bases separated the two germline ends. The germline V gene has CDR1 SGDLS and CDR2 YYNGEE. The CDR3 loop is CASSARRENTEAFF. The DNA of the CDR3 is TGTGCCAGCAGCGCCCGGAGGGAGAACACTGAAGCTTTCTTT.

The chain joins TRBV12-3 or TRBV12-4 to TRBJ1-2; 7 nucleotides line up with TRBD1. The CDR3 is 12 residues long. The J segment lost 8 bases and the V segment lost 5 bases, leaving 5 bases of the junction unmatched. CDR3 sequence reads: CASSTGAWGYTF. CDR3 in DNA: TGTGCCAGCAGTACAGGGGCTTGGGGCTACACCTTC.

The V and J genes are TRBV16 and TRBJ2-7; TRBD1 aligns across 8 bases. This CDR3 spans 17 amino acids. V was clipped by 2 bases and J by 3 bases; unmatched bases: 12. CDR1 KGHSY and CDR2 FQNENV come from the germline V gene. CDR3 protein: CASSQALRTGLFYEQYF. CDR3 bases: TGTGCCAGCAGCCAAGCCCTAAGGACAGGGCTCTTCTACGAGCAGTACTTC.

V gene TRBV15 combines with J gene TRBJ1-6; 10 bases agree with TRBD1. The germline V gene has CDR1 LNHNV and CDR2 YYDKDF (reference sequence). The V gene end was trimmed by 3 bases and the J gene end by 9 bases; junction bases not matched to a gene: 5. There are 15 residues in the CDR3. In DNA form, the CDR3 reads TGTGCCACCAGCAGGGAAAGGACAGGGGGTTCACCCCTCCACTTT. Its translation is CATSRERTGGSPLHF.

The CDR3 is CASSIQNTEAFF. In nucleotides, the CDR3 is TGTGCCAGCAGTATTCAAAACACTGAAGCTTTCTTT. The chain combines TRBV28 with TRBJ1-1; D call uncertain. V shed 5 bases and J shed 2 bases, with 6 bases lying between them. The CDR3 has 12 residues. Germline CDR1 is MDHEN and CDR2 is SYDVKM.

CDR3 nucleotide sequence: TGTGCCAGCAGCATTGCGACAGGGGTAGGGGAGACCCAGTACTTC. It encodes CASSIATGVGETQYF. This chain joins TRBV5-6 and TRBJ2-5; 8 bases are shared with TRBD1. CDR1 and CDR2 (germline): SGHDT, YYEEEE. CDR3 length equals 15 residues. The V and J ends lost 4 bases and 5 bases, in that order; junction bases with no gene match: 10.

This clone was detected a few times. V usage is TRBV7-3 and J usage is TRBJ1-1; 11 bases match TRBD1. CDR1 is SGHTA, CDR2 FQGTGA, per germline. The length of the CDR3 is 19 residues. The V segment lost 1 base and the J segment 1 base; nucleotides outside the gene matches: 11. CDR3 sequence: CASSLNPGTGGYKNTEAFF. The DNA of the CDR3 is TGTGCCAGCAGCTTAAACCCTGGGACAGGGGGATATAAGAACACTGAAGCTTTCTTT.

The CDR3 DNA follows: TGTGCCAGCAGAAAAGGACAGGGGGCTCATGAAAAACTGTTTTTT. Its protein is CASRKGQGAHEKLFF. The chain uses TRBV2 and TRBJ1-4; 11 bases align to TRBD1. This CDR3 contains 15 residues. Trimming took 6 bases from V and 6 from J; bases not matched to a gene: 6. Germline CDR1 and CDR2: SNHLY and FYNNEI.

CDR3 sequence reads: CASSDGSSYNSPLHF. The CDR3 nucleotides are TGTGCCAGCAGTGACGGTAGTAGTTATAATTCACCCCTCCACTTT. The genes are TRBV6-1 and TRBJ1-6; unclear D gene. Germline lookup yields CDR1 MNHNS and CDR2 SASEGT. CDR3 length: 15 amino acids. V lost 3 bases, J lost 4 bases, and 10 bases lay in between.